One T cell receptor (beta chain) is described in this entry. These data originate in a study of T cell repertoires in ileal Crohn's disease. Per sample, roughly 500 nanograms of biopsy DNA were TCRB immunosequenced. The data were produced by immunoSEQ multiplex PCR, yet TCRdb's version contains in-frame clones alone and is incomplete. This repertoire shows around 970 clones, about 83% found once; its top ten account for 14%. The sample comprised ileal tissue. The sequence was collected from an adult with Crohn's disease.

CDR3 coding DNA: TGTGCCAGCAGGCACCGGGACAGGGGAGACGAGCAGTACTTC. The encoded protein is CASRHRDRGDEQYF. V gene TRBV6-5 combines with J gene TRBJ2-7, with 10 positions matching TRBD1. The CDR3 runs to 14 residues. V was clipped by 6 bases and J by 5 bases; unmatched bases: 7. The V gene's germline CDR1 is MNHEY and CDR2 SVGAGI.